The 25 T cell receptor beta chains reported below all come from one sample, sequenced in a study of control samples from healthy donors and cancer patients. Generated by immunoSEQ multiplex PCR, the TCRdb table keeps only in-frame clones and is missing some. The sample has tens of thousands of clones, approximately 93% seen once. What was sequenced was blood. The receptor source for this set is a man aged 60-69 years in good health.

This chain connects TRBV18 to TRBJ1-1; 7 nucleotides agree with TRBD1. Looked up from germline, CDR1 is KGHSH and CDR2 is LQKENI. The CDR3 length is 16 residues. V trimming: 0 bases; J trimming: 1 base; junction bases outside the gene matches: 5. DNA of the CDR3: TGTGCCAGCTCACCACCGGCAGGGGGTAGGAACACTGAAGCTTTCTTT. Its translation is CASSPPAGGRNTEAFF.

The chain uses TRBV13 and TRBJ1-3; D remains unclear. CDR1 is PRHDT, CDR2 FYEKMQ, per germline (reference sequence). The CDR3 sequence is 13 residues long. V was shortened by 2 bases and J by 0 bases, with 2 bases between the two germline ends. As DNA, the CDR3 is TGTGCCAGCAGCTTATTCTCTGGAAACACCATATATTTT. Its translation: CASSLFSGNTIYF.

V and J are TRBV20-1 and TRBJ1-2; D perhaps matches TRBD1 (5 bases). CDR3 size: 11 residues. Trimming took 3 bases from V and 7 from J, leaving 9 bases between them. Germline V CDR1 and CDR2: DFQATT, SNEGSKA (reference sequence). CDR3 DNA: TGCAGTGCTAGCCCGGGGGGTGGCTACACCTTC. Its protein is CSASPGGGYTF.

This clone appeared once. This chain links TRBV19 with TRBJ1-1; no definite D call. V lost 7 bases and J 3 bases, leaving 15 bases between the germline ends. Germline V gene data show CDR1 as LNHDA and CDR2 as SQIVND (reference sequence). The CDR3 runs to 14 residues. The DNA for the CDR3 is TGTGCCAGTACCCCCAACCTAGTAGACACTGAAGCTTTCTTT. Its translation is CASTPNLVDTEAFF.

J is TRBJ2-7 and V is TRBV7-2; TRBD2 matches at 8 bases. The CDR3 contains 15 residues. Germline V gene lookup returns CDR1 SGHTA and CDR2 FQGNSA. J lost 0 bases, V lost 3 bases, and 4 bases had no gene match. CDR3 sequence reads: CASSFSGANSYEQYF. CDR3 DNA sequence: TGTGCCAGCAGCTTTAGCGGGGCGAACTCCTACGAGCAGTACTTC.

V gene TRBV24-1 combines with J gene TRBJ2-3; 7 bases line up with TRBD2. Losses at the gene ends were 5 bases for V and 0 bases for J; bases not matched to a gene: 1. The CDR3 extends over 14 amino acids. Germline-derived CDR1 and CDR2 are KGHDR and SFDVKD. The DNA for the CDR3 is TGTGCCACCAGTGGGCGGGGGAGCACAGATACGCAGTATTTT. Translating gives CATSGRGSTDTQYF.

V and J are TRBV2 and TRBJ2-7; no firm D call. Germline CDR1 reads SNHLY; CDR2 reads FYNNEI. This CDR3 has 14 amino acids. Trimming stripped 7 bases from V and 1 base from J, with 14 bases between. The CDR3 bases are TGTGCCAGCATGAAAAGGGTAGAGTCCTACGAGCAGTACTTC. Amino acids: CASMKRVESYEQYF.

The rearrangement uses TRBV7-2 and TRBJ1-5, with D unresolved. This CDR3 has 14 residues. CDR1 SGHTA and CDR2 FQGNSA come from the germline V gene. The V end lost 0 bases, the J end lost 5 bases, and 8 bases lay between the germline ends. The CDR3 DNA is TGTGCCAGCAGCTTAGCGGGTGGGTATCAGCCCCAGCATTTT. Translation: CASSLAGGYQPQHF.

The chain links TRBV6-2 or TRBV6-3 to TRBJ2-7; possibly TRBD2 for D (5 bases). V was shortened by 0 bases and J by 5 bases, with 20 bases between the two germline ends. From germline, CDR1 is MNHEY and CDR2 SVGEGT. CDR3 length equals 17 residues. The CDR3 region has the DNA TGTGCCAGCAGTTACTCTCGGGTGGTCTGGGGAGAGGACGAGCAGTACTTC. This translates into CASSYSRVVWGEDEQYF.

The chain carries TRBV30 and TRBJ2-7; D perhaps matches TRBD2 (6 bases). Trimming took 2 bases from V and 5 from J, leaving 13 bases between them. Per the germline V gene, CDR1 is GTSNPN and CDR2 is SVGIG (reference sequence). This CDR3 comprises 13 residues. CDR3 sequence (DNA): TGTGCCTGGAGTTTAACGGGGACTCACGAGCAGTACTTC. Its protein is CAWSLTGTHEQYF.

CDR3 sequence (DNA): TGTGCCAGCAGTTACAGGGTGGGTGAGACCCAGTACTTC. Its translation: CASSYRVGETQYF. This chain links TRBV7-2 with TRBJ2-5; tentatively, D is TRBD1 (6 bases). Germline V gene lookup returns CDR1 SGHTA and CDR2 FQGNSA. CDR3 length: 13 amino acids. Trimming pared 6 bases from V and 5 bases from J, leaving 13 bases between.

V and J are TRBV7-9 and TRBJ2-6, with D tentatively TRBD1 (5 bases). The CDR3 is 16 amino acids. Per germline, CDR1 SEHNR and CDR2 FQNEAQ (reference sequence). V shed 4 bases and J shed 0 bases, with 10 bases lying between them. In DNA, the CDR3 is TGTGCCAGCAGCTCCAGGGAAACCTCTGGGGCCAACGTCCTGACTTTC. Encoded protein: CASSSRETSGANVLTF. The whole variable domain, remainder taken from reference TRBV7-9 and TRBJ2-6, is DTGVSQNPRHKITKRGQNVTFRCDPISEHNRLYWYRQTLGQGPEFLTYFQNEAQLEKSRLLSDRFSAERPKGSFSTLEIQRTEQGDSAMYLCASSSRETSGANVLTFGAGSRLTVL.

The chain joins TRBV27 to TRBJ1-2, with D possibly matching TRBD1 (5 bases). Trimming removed 3 bases from V and 6 bases from J, with 11 bases in between. The CDR3 runs 13 residues. The germline V gene encodes CDR1 MNHEY and CDR2 SMNVEV (reference sequence). CDR3 bases: TGTGCCAGCAGTTTTAGGGGCGGGGATGGCTACACCTTC. Encoded protein: CASSFRGGDGYTF.

Remarks on this clone: The junction differs from germline at one of its ends, possibly a read error. The V and J genes are TRBV9 and TRBJ2-1; 9 bases align to TRBD2. The CDR3 sequence is 15 residues long. The germline V gene has CDR1 SGDLS and CDR2 YYNGEE. Here the CDR3 reads CASSPSGDRYTEQFF. For the CDR3, the DNA is TGTGCCAGCAGTCCTAGCGGGGACCGCTACACTGAGCAGTTCTTC.

The genes are TRBV9 and TRBJ1-2, with 8 bases fitting TRBD1. This CDR3 contains 16 residues. The junction had 8 bases not matched to a gene; V was cut back by 0 bases and J by 4 bases. Germline CDR1 and CDR2: SGDLS and YYNGEE. CDR3: CASSVGQGWISYGYTF. The CDR3 nucleotides read TGTGCCAGCAGCGTAGGACAGGGGTGGATCAGCTATGGCTACACCTTC.

V usage is TRBV5-6 and J usage is TRBJ1-1; 9 bases match TRBD1. Germline V CDR1 and CDR2: SGHDT, YYEEEE. CDR3 length: 13 amino acids. The V gene end was trimmed by 4 bases and the J gene end by 8 bases; junction bases not matched to a gene: 6. CDR3 in DNA: TGTGCCAGCAGCCTGACAGGGGGTGGCGAAGCTTTCTTT. Translation gives CASSLTGGGEAFF.

A single count supports this clone. The chain has TRBV18 and TRBJ1-5, with D perhaps matching TRBD1 (5 bases). Germline values: CDR1 KGHSH, CDR2 LQKENI. V was shortened by 2 bases and J by 4 bases, with 9 bases between the two germline ends. The CDR3 spans 14 residues. Written as DNA, the CDR3 is TGTGCCAGCTCACCAGGGTCAGGGAATCAGCCCCAGCATTTT. Amino acid sequence: CASSPGSGNQPQHF.

This clone appeared a few times. This sequence joins TRBV3-1 (or the pseudogene TRBV3-2) and TRBJ2-2; D unclear. Germline CDR1 and CDR2: LGHDT and YNNKEL (reference sequence). Trimming stripped 10 bases from V and 0 bases from J, with 9 bases between. This CDR3 is built from 13 residues. The CDR3, as DNA: TGTGCCACGACCGTAGCGAACACCGGGGAGCTGTTTTTT. The encoded protein is CATTVANTGELFF.

The chain is built from TRBV6-5 and TRBJ1-1; D might be TRBD1 (6 bases). The V and J ends lost 6 bases and 11 bases respectively, with 19 bases between them. The CDR3 is 13 residues long. Germline V gene sequence: CDR1 MNHEY, CDR2 SVGAGI. The CDR3 coding sequence is TGTGCCAGCAGAGGGAGAAGGGACATTTGGGCTTTCTTT. As protein: CASRGRRDIWAFF.

The genes are TRBV27 and TRBJ2-7; D is ambiguous. The CDR3 is 13 amino acids. From germline, CDR1 is MNHEY and CDR2 SMNVEV (reference sequence). V was trimmed by 0 bases and J by 2 bases, leaving 5 bases between them. The CDR3 sequence is CASSLSPTYEQYF. CDR3 nucleotides: TGTGCCAGCAGTTTATCGCCAACCTACGAGCAGTACTTC.

This clone was found once. The CDR3 bases are TGCGCCAGCAGGTTCACAGACAGGAGTGACTACGAGCAGTACTTC. Translated: CASRFTDRSDYEQYF. This chain connects TRBV5-1 to TRBJ2-7; D might be TRBD1 (6 bases). The germline CDR1 and CDR2 sequences are SGHRS and YFSETQ. Trimming took off 5 bases at V and 3 bases at J, with 18 bases between the two ends. This CDR3 has 15 amino acids.

The chain recombines TRBV7-2 with TRBJ1-2; D remains ambiguous. Germline CDR1 SGHTA, CDR2 FQGNSA. V lost 5 bases, J lost 0 bases, and 13 bases lay in between. The CDR3 is 15 residues long. The CDR3 region is CASSPGLTANYGYTF. The DNA for the CDR3 is TGTGCCAGCAGCCCGGGGTTAACTGCTAACTATGGCTACACCTTC.

The genes are TRBV28 and TRBJ2-3, with 11 bases matching TRBD2. The J segment lost 3 bases and the V segment lost 7 bases, leaving 3 bases of the junction unmatched. This CDR3 is built from 14 residues. Germline loops: CDR1 MDHEN, CDR2 SYDVKM. CDR3 amino acids: CASILAGATDTQYF. In DNA form, the CDR3 reads TGTGCCAGCATACTAGCGGGGGCAACAGATACGCAGTATTTT. Together with reference TRBV28 and TRBJ2-3, the CDR3 gives the full variable domain: DVKVTQSSRYLVKRTGEKVFLECVQDMDHENMFWYRQDPGLGLRLIYFSYDVKMKEKGDIPEGYSVSREKKERFSLILESASTNQTSMYLCASILAGATDTQYFGPGTRLTVL.

The chain is built from TRBV7-9 and TRBJ1-4; possible D gene TRBD1, 5 bases. V was cut by 9 bases and J by 0 bases, with 20 bases left in between. The CDR3 is made up of 17 amino acids. The germline V gene encodes CDR1 SEHNR and CDR2 FQNEAQ (reference sequence). The DNA of the CDR3 is TGTGCCAGATCAAGAGGGACCCCACAGGCAACTAATGAAAAACTGTTTTTT. Its protein is CARSRGTPQATNEKLFF.

V is TRBV6-6 and J is TRBJ2-2; TRBD2 is a possible D gene (7 bases). Germline CDR1 reads MNHNY; CDR2 reads SVGAGI (reference sequence). The CDR3 spans 13 residues. V shed 11 bases and J shed 5 bases, with 15 bases lying between them. The CDR3: CAGRRGGTGELFF. The CDR3 nucleotides are TGTGCCGGCCGGAGGGGGGGTACCGGGGAGCTGTTTTTT.